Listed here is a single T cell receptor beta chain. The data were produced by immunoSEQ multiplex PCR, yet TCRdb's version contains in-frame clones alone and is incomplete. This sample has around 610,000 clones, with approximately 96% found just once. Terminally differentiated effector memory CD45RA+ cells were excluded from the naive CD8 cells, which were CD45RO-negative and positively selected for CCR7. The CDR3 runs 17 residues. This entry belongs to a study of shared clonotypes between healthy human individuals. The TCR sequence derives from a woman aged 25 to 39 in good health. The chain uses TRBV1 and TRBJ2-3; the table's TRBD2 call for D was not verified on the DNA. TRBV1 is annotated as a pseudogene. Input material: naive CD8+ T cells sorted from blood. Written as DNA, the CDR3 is TGCACCAGCAGCCAATTTCAGCGGGCCACTAGCACAGATACGCAGTATTTT. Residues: CTSSQFQRATSTDTQYF.